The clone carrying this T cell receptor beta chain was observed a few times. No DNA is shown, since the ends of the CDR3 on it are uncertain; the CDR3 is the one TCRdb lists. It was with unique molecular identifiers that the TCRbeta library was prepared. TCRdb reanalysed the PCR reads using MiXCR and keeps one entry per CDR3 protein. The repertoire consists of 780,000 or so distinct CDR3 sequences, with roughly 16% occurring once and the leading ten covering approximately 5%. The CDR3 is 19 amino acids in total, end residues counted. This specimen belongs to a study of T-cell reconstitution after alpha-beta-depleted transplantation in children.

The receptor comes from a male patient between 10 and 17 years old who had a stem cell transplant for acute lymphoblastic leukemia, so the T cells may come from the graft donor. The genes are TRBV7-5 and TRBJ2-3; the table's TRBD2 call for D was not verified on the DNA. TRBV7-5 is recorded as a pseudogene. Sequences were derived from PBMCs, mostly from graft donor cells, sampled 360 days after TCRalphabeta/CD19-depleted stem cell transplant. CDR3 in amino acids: CISVSEALPASGFTDTQYF.